The 7 T cell receptor beta chains presented below share a single source sample, sequenced in a study of cytomegalovirus exposure and HLA in healthy donors. Both 60 Vbeta primers and 13 Jbeta primers went into the PCR. The protocol was immunoSEQ multiplex PCR, while the TCRdb copy is restricted to in-frame clones and leaves out a portion. The sample consists of around 150,000 clones, almost 85% of them appearing once. Sequencing input: PBMCs. All receptors derive from a man aged 25-45 years in good health and CMV-seropositive.

Points on this clone: The junction and the germline gene differ at one end; a read error may be behind it. The gene calls are TRBV10-3 and TRBJ2-7, with 10 bases identical to TRBD2. This CDR3 is built from 15 residues. In germline, CDR1 is ENHRY, CDR2 SYGVKD. This CDR3 reads CASSEIAGGRGEQYF. Written as DNA, the CDR3 is TGTGCCAGCAGTGAGATAGCGGGGGGCCGCGGCGAGCAGTACTTC.

The chain has TRBV29-1 and TRBJ2-1; no definite D call. The CDR3 runs to 11 residues. CDR1 is SQVTM, CDR2 ANQGSEA, per germline. V dropped 2 bases and J dropped 8 bases, with 7 bases sitting between them. CDR3 sequence: CSVESEDEQFF. The DNA of the CDR3 is TGCAGCGTTGAAAGTGAGGATGAGCAGTTCTTC.

The chain carries TRBV4-2 and TRBJ2-1, with D perhaps matching TRBD1 (6 bases). This CDR3 has 14 residues. Germline values: CDR1 LGHNA, CDR2 YNFKEQ. V lost 4 bases, J lost 5 bases, and 12 bases lay in between. CDR3 loop: CASSPLAGDNEQFF. The CDR3 region has the DNA TGTGCCAGCAGCCCCTTGGCAGGGGACAATGAGCAGTTCTTC.

This clone was counted a single time. V and J are TRBV13 and TRBJ1-3; 9 bases are a match to TRBD1. This CDR3 comprises 15 residues. The germline gives CDR1 PRHDT, CDR2 FYEKMQ (reference sequence). J was trimmed by 7 bases and V by 5 bases; bases with no gene match: 9. Written as DNA, the CDR3 is TGTGCCAGCAGCGAACAGGGGGCGATGGGGAACACCATATATTTT. Residues: CASSEQGAMGNTIYF.

The V and J genes are TRBV7-6 and TRBJ2-2; tentatively, D is TRBD1 (6 bases). V gave up 6 bases and J gave up 3 bases, with 17 bases separating them. This CDR3 spans 16 amino acids. Germline values: CDR1 SGHVS, CDR2 FNYEAQ. CDR3 amino acids: CASRFSPRGDTGELFF. DNA for the CDR3: TGTGCCAGCAGGTTTAGTCCCAGGGGAGACACCGGGGAGCTGTTTTTT.

This clone occurred a few times. The chain couples TRBV4-1 to TRBJ2-2, with D hard to call. The CDR3 is 18 amino acids. The V and J ends lost 0 bases and 2 bases respectively, with 16 bases between them. Germline-derived CDR1 and CDR2 are MGHRA and YSYEKL. CDR3 in DNA: TGCGCCAGCAGCCAAGACCAAACCAGGCCAGGAAACACCGGGGAGCTGTTTTTT. As protein: CASSQDQTRPGNTGELFF.

V is TRBV7-6 and J is TRBJ2-7; possibly TRBD2 for D (7 bases). Germline assignment: CDR1 SGHVS and CDR2 FNYEAQ. This CDR3 contains 15 residues. V was pared by 0 bases and J by 2 bases, with 11 bases between. CDR3 region: CASSLAGAGAYEQYF. CDR3 sequence (DNA): TGTGCCAGCAGCTTAGCGGGGGCGGGGGCCTACGAGCAGTACTTC.